The sequence of this T cell receptor (beta chain) was determined in a study of blood T cell repertoires in COVID-19. Study context: Spain, Italy and the United States supplied samples that represented acute and convalescent COVID-19.

This CDR3 contains 15 residues. V lost 4 bases to trimming and J lost 2 bases; unmatched junction nucleotides: 6. Germline V CDR1 and CDR2: SGHNT, YYREEE (reference sequence). Original handling: Reference gene primer amplification in the assay estimated nucleated cell counts. Sequencing used immunoSEQ multiplex PCR; TCRdb keeps in-frame clones, though not all of them. That table gives V, J and clone size, and the DNA gave D and trimming. The sample shows about 40,000 clones, 91% of them seen only once. The material sequenced was peripheral blood. V is TRBV5-4 and J is TRBJ2-7; 10 bases match TRBD1. This TCR was recovered from a woman of 80 years or more with acute or convalescent COVID-19. The CDR3 DNA reads TGTGCCAGCAGCGCCGGACAGGGGGGAACCTACGAGCAGTACTTC. It codes for CASSAGQGGTYEQYF.